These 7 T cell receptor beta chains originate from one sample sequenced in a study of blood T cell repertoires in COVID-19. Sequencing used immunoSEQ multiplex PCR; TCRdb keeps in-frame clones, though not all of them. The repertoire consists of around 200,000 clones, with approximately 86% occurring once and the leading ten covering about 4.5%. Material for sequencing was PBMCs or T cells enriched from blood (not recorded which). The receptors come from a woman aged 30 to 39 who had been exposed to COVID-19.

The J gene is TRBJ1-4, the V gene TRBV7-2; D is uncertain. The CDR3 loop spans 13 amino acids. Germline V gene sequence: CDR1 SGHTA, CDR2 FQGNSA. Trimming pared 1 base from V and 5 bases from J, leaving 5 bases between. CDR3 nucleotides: TGTGCCAGCAGCTTAGGCCAGAATGAAAAACTGTTTTTT. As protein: CASSLGQNEKLFF.

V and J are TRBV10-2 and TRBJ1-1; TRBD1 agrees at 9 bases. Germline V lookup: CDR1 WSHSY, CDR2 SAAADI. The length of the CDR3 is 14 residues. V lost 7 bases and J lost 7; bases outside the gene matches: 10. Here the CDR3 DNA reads TGCGCCAGCAAGGACAGGGGCGCGAGTGGTGAAGCTTTCTTT. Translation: CASKDRGASGEAFF.

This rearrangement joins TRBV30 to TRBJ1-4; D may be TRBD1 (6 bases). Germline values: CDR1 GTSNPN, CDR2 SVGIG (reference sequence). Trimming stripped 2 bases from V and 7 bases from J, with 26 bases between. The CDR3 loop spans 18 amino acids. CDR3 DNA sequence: TGTGCCTGGAGTCGCGGTACAGGGACGGGCTTTGTTGGTGAAAAACTGTTTTTT. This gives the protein CAWSRGTGTGFVGEKLFF. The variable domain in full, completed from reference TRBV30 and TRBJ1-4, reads SQTIHQWPATLVQPVGSPLSLECTVEGTSNPNLYWYRQAAGRGLQLLFYSVGIGQISSEVPQNLSASRPQDRQFILSSKKLLLSDSGFYLCAWSRGTGTGFVGEKLFFGSGTQLSVL.

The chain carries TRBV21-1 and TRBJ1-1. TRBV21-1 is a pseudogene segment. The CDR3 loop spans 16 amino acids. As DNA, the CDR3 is TGTGCCAGCCCCCCCGGGGGGGGCCCGCTGAAGGCTGAAGCTTTCTTT. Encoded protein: CASPPGGGPLKAEAFF.

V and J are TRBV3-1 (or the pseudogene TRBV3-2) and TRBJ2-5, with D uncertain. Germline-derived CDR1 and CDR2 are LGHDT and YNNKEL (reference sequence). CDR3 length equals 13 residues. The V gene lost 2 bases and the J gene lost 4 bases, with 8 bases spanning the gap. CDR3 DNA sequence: TGTGCCAGCAGCCAAACCACGGGAGAGACCCAGTACTTC. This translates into CASSQTTGETQYF.

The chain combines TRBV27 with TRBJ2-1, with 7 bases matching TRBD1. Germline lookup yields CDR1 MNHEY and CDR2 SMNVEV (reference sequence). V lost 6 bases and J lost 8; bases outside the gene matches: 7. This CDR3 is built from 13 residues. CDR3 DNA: TGTGCCAGCAGCCTAGGGGGCGCCCATGAGCAGTTCTTC. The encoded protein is CASSLGGAHEQFF.

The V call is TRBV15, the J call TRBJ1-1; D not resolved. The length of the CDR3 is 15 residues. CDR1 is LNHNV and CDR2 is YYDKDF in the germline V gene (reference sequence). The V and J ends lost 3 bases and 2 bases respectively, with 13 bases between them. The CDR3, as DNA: TGTGCCACCAGCAGTACCTACCGGGATAACACTGAAGCTTTCTTT. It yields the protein CATSSTYRDNTEAFF.